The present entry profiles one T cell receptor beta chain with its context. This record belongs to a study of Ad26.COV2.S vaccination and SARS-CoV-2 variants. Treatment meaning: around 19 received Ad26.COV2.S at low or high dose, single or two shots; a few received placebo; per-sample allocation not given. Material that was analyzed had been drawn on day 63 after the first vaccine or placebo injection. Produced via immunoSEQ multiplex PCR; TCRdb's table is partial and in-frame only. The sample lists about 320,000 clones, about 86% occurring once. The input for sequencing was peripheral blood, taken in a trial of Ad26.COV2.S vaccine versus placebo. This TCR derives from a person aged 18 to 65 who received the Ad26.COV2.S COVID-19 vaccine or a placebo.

CDR3 protein: CASSPGLAGGETQYF. The CDR3 nucleotides read TGCGCCAGCAGCCCGGGACTAGCGGGGGGCGAGACCCAGTACTTC. V is TRBV5-1 and J is TRBJ2-5; 15 bases line up with TRBD2. CDR3 length: 15 residues. Germline values: CDR1 SGHRS, CDR2 YFSETQ. V lost 4 bases, J lost 5 bases, and 3 bases stayed unmatched.